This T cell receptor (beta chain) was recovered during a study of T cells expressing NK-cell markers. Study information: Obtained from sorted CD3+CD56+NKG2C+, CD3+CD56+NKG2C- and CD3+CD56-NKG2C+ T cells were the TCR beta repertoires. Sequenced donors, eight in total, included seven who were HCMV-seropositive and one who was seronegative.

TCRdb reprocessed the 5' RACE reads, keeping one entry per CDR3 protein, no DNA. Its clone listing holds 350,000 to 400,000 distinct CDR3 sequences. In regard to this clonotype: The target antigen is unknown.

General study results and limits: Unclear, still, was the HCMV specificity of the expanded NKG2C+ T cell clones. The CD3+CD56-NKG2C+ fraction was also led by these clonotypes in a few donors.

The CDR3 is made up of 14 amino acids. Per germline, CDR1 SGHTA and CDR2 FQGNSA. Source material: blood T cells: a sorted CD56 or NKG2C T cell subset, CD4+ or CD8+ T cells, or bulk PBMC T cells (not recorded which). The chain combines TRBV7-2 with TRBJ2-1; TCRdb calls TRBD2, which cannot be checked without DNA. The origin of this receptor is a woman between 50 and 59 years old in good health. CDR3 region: CASRLGLNYNEQFF.